This is a list of T cell receptor beta chains from one sample in a study of PD-1 blockade in classical Hodgkin lymphoma. Data came from immunoSEQ multiplex PCR; TCRdb stores just in-frame clones and leaves some out. The sample comprises about 84,000 clones, about nine tenths of which are singletons, and 20% to 25% rests with the top ten. Here the sequenced sample was peripheral blood mononuclear cells (PBMCs), taken at baseline. The origin of the receptors is a human donor with classical Hodgkin lymphoma. CDR3s include the opening cysteine and the closing phenylalanine or tryptophan. Fields, in order: J gene, V gene, clone size, D gene, CDR3 DNA, CDR3 protein. The D gene is left open where the match is weak. Expanded clones get a size class; other rows say once, few or many, or leave the size out.

TRBJ2-5 | TRBV12-5 | . | . | TGTGCTAGTGCCCAGAAGCAAGAGACCCAGTACTTC | CASAQKQETQYF
TRBJ1-1 | TRBV7-9 | . | . | TGTGCCAGCAGCTCCGGGGGTAACACTGAAGCTTTCTTT | CASSSGGNTEAFF
TRBJ2-6 | TRBV7-2 | . | . | TGTGCCAGCAGCTTTAGGGCCAGATCAACTGGGGCCAACGTCCTGACTTTC | CASSFRARSTGANVLTF
TRBJ2-3 | TRBV10-2 | . | . | TGCGCCAGCAGTGAGTCGGTAGCAGATACGCAGTATTTT | CASSESVADTQYF
TRBJ2-3 | TRBV5-1 | . | . | TGCGCCAGCAGCTTGGTTGTGGGCACAGATACGCAGTATTTT | CASSLVVGTDTQYF
TRBJ1-2 | TRBV12-5 | . | . | TGTGCTAGTGCTTTTAACTATGGCTACACCTTC | CASAFNYGYTF
TRBJ1-5 | TRBV6-1 | . | . | TGTGCCAGCAGTCAAGGACCTTCAGGGACCTATAGCAATCAGCCCCAGCATTTT | CASSQGPSGTYSNQPQHF
TRBJ2-3 | TRBV11-2 | once | . | TGTGCCAGCAGCGCGCGTGGCGGCCTGGGGTTCACAGATACGCAGTATTTT | CASSARGGLGFTDTQYF
TRBJ2-1 | TRBV6-5 | . | TRBD1 | TGTGCCAGCACAGGTGAAGGGGGCAGATTAAATGAGCAGTTCTTC | CASTGEGGRLNEQFF
TRBJ1-2 | TRBV7-2 | . | . | TGTGCCAGCAGCCCCCGGGTTTTCTATGGCTACACCTTC | CASSPRVFYGYTF
TRBJ1-2 | TRBV6-5 | . | TRBD1 | TGTGCCAGCAACAGGGGGCTAGGGTATGGCTACACCTTC | CASNRGLGYGYTF
TRBJ1-1 | TRBV18 | . | . | TGTGCCAGCTCACCACCGGGGCTAATGAACACTGAAGCTTTCTTT | CASSPPGLMNTEAFF
TRBJ1-5 | TRBV15 | . | . | TGTGCCACCAGCAGAGGAGCAGGGCCGAATCAGCCCCAGCATTTT | CATSRGAGPNQPQHF
TRBJ1-4 | TRBV4-2 | few | . | TGTGCCAGCAGCCAGGGCCTCGAGGGTGAAAAACTGTTTTTT | CASSQGLEGEKLFF
TRBJ2-7 | TRBV9 | . | . | TGTGCCAGCAGCGTAGGTCCAGGTCAAACTAAGGACTACGAGCAGTACTTC | CASSVGPGQTKDYEQYF
TRBJ2-3 | TRBV7-2 | . | TRBD1 | TGTGCCAGCAGCCGCGGGGGGACAGGGGCAGGAGATACGCAGTATTTT | CASSRGGTGAGDTQYF
TRBJ2-7 | TRBV7-8 | . | . | TGTGCCAGCAGCAACTACAGGGAGAGCTACGAGCAGTACTTC | CASSNYRESYEQYF
TRBJ1-4 | TRBV14 | . | . | TGTGCCAGCAGCCCCGACAGAATTAAACTGTTTTTT | CASSPDRIKLFF
TRBJ1-4 | TRBV6-4 | . | . | TGTGCCAGCAGGCTCCTGTCGGGTTCAGAAAATGAAAAACTGTTTTTT | CASRLLSGSENEKLFF
TRBJ2-3 | TRBV4-2 | . | TRBD2 | TGTGCCAGCAGCCAAGATACTAGCGGGAGTCGGGATACGCAGTATTTT | CASSQDTSGSRDTQYF
TRBJ2-7 | TRBV9 | . | TRBD2 | TGTGCCAGCAGCGTAGGAGCGGGAGCCTACGAGCAGTACTTC | CASSVGAGAYEQYF
TRBJ1-4 | TRBV27 | . | TRBD1 | TGTGCCAGCAGTTTAGGACAGGGAGGTGAAAAACTGTTTTTT | CASSLGQGGEKLFF
TRBJ1-1 | TRBV14 | . | . | TGTGCCAGCAGCCAATTCGGAAGAGAAGCTTTCTTT | CASSQFGREAFF
TRBJ2-5 | TRBV4-2 | . | TRBD2 | TGTGCCAGCAGCCAGAGGAGCGGGGGCCAAGAGACCCAGTACTTC | CASSQRSGGQETQYF
TRBJ1-1 | TRBV6-1 | . | TRBD1 | TGTGCCAGCAGTCGACAGGGGGAGAACACTGAAGCTTTCTTT | CASSRQGENTEAFF
TRBJ1-1 | TRBV5-1 | . | . | TGCGCCAGCAGCTTAGGAACAAAGGGGGGGACTGAAGCTTTCTTT | CASSLGTKGGTEAFF
TRBJ1-1 | TRBV7-9 | . | TRBD1 | TGTGCCAGCAGCAAACAGGGGGGGAACACTGAAGCTTTCTTT | CASSKQGGNTEAFF
TRBJ1-2 | TRBV19 | . | TRBD1 | TGTGCCAGTAGTATAGAACGGACAGGGGTGAACTATGGCTACACCTTC | CASSIERTGVNYGYTF
TRBJ2-5 | TRBV7-9 | . | . | TGTGCCAGCAGCTCGCAGAACCAAGAGACCCAGTACTTC | CASSSQNQETQYF
TRBJ2-7 | TRBV7-2 | once | TRBD1 | TGTGCCAGCAGCTTAGCGGGGACAGGGACCTACGAGCAGTACTTC | CASSLAGTGTYEQYF
TRBJ2-3 | TRBV5-1 | . | TRBD1 | TGCGCCAGCAGCCCCTGGACAGGGGGGGCAGATACGCAGTATTTT | CASSPWTGGADTQYF
TRBJ1-1 | TRBV5-1 | . | . | TGCGCCAGCAGCTCCCTGGGGGCCAGCCGATTATTGAACACTGAAGCTTTCTTT | CASSSLGASRLLNTEAFF
TRBJ1-4 | TRBV6-1 | once | . | TGTGCCAGTATGGCGGCCACTTCTAATGAAAAACTGTTTTTT | CASMAATSNEKLFF
TRBJ2-1 | TRBV27 | . | TRBD2 | TGTGCCAGCAGTTTATTATCAAGCGGGAGCTCCTACAATGAGCAGTTCTTC | CASSLLSSGSSYNEQFF
TRBJ1-5 | TRBV6-5 | . | TRBD1 | TGTGCCAGCAGTACAGGGACAGCCATTAATCAGCCCCAGCATTTT | CASSTGTAINQPQHF
TRBJ1-5 | TRBV5-4 | . | . | TGTGCCAGCAGCTTATCCGGGTCGGGACAGCCCCAGCATTTT | CASSLSGSGQPQHF
TRBJ1-2 | TRBV28 | . | TRBD1 | TGTGCCAGCAGTTCAACTCGGACAGGTCATGGCTACACCTTC | CASSSTRTGHGYTF